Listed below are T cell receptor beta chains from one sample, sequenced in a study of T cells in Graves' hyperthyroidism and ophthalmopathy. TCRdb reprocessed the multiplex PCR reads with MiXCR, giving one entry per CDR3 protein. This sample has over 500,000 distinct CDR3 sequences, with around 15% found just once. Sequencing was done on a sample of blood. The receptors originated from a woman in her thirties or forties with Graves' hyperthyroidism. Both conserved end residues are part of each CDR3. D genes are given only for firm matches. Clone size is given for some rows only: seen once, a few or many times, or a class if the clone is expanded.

CATRGTGSTDTQYF TGTGCCACCAGAGGGACAGGGAGCACAGATACGCAGTATTTT TRBD1 14 TRBJ2-3 TRBV24-1 few
CASSFTSGSTDTQYF TGTGCCAGCAGCTTTACGTCGGGGAGTACAGATACGCAGTATTTT - 15 TRBJ2-3 TRBV12-3/TRBV12-4 many
CASSYPTSYEQYF TGTGCCAGCAGTTATCCTACCTCCTACGAGCAGTACTTC - 13 TRBJ2-7 TRBV6-2/TRBV6-3 few
CASREGLNQPQHF TGTGCCAGCAGGGAAGGGTTGAATCAGCCCCAGCATTTT - 13 TRBJ1-5 TRBV28 many
CASAWDSNQPQHF TGTGCCAGCGCGTGGGATAGCAATCAGCCCCAGCATTTT - 13 TRBJ1-5 TRBV6-4 many
CSARDPSGGSYEQYF TGCAGTGCTAGAGACCCCAGCGGCGGGAGTTACGAGCAGTACTTC TRBD2 15 TRBJ2-7 TRBV20-1 -
CASSETERREQFF TGCGCCAGCAGTGAGACAGAGAGGCGTGAGCAGTTCTTC - 13 TRBJ2-1 TRBV6-8 -
CAIRARVQGLYEQYF TGTGCCATCAGGGCTAGGGTCCAGGGCCTCTACGAGCAGTACTTC - 15 TRBJ2-7 TRBV10-3 many
CASSLDRDYGYTF TGTGCCAGCAGTTTAGACAGGGACTATGGCTACACCTTC TRBD1 13 TRBJ1-2 TRBV7-3 many
CSVEEWDRAPDTQYF TGCAGCGTTGAGGAATGGGACAGGGCTCCCGATACGCAGTATTTT TRBD1 15 TRBJ2-3 TRBV29-1 many
CATSRQPGLAEDTQYF TGTGCCACCAGCAGACAGCCGGGACTAGCGGAAGATACGCAGTATTTT TRBD2 16 TRBJ2-3 TRBV15 many